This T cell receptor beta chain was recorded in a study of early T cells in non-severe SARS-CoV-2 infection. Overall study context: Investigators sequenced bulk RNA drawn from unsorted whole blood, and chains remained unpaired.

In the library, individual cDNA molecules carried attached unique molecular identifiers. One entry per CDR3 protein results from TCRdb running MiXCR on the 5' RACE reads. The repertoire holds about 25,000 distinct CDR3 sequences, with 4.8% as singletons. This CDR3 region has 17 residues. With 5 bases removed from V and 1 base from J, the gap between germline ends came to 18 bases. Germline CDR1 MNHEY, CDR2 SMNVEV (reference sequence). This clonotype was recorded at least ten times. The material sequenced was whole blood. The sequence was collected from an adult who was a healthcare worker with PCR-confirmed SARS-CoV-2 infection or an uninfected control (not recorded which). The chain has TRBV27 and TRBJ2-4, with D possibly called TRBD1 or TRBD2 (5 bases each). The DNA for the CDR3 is TGTGCCAGCAGTGGTCTTCAGGGAGCTCTTGCCAAAAACATTCAGTACTTC. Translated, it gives CASSGLQGALAKNIQYF.